Listed here are 14 T cell receptor beta chains from one sample, sequenced in a study of blood T cell repertoires in COVID-19 (dated by TCRdb to about 2020). The library relied on the immunoSEQ multiplex PCR assay. TCRdb provides this immuneACCESS table in a form limited to in-frame rearrangements. Some clones are lacking; in checked studies, under half of them reflect an unresolved V gene, and why the rest are absent is not known. Here the sample has 210,000 or so clones; 65% to 85% occur a single time. Less than 3.5% of the sample comes from the top ten. The source material was peripheral blood. These receptors were obtained from a man aged 50 or older with active or convalescent COVID-19.

The chain carries TRBV5-5 and TRBJ2-7; the D gene is possibly TRBD1 (6 bases). This CDR3 region has 15 residues. Germline assignment: CDR1 SGHKS and CDR2 YYEKEE (reference sequence). The germline V and J ends were trimmed by 3 bases and 2 bases, with 15 bases remaining between them. The CDR3 DNA reads TGTGCCAGCAGCTCGCCGGGACACCTCGCCTACGAGCAGTACTTC. Translation: CASSSPGHLAYEQYF.

CDR3 loop: CASSLDVRGKAQYF. CDR3 nucleotide sequence: TGTGCCAGCAGCTTAGATGTTCGGGGGAAGGCCCAGTACTTC. The rearrangement links TRBV5-4 to TRBJ2-5; D is perhaps TRBD2 (6 bases). Germline V gives CDR1 SGHNT, CDR2 YYREEE (reference sequence). V was cut by 2 bases and J by 9 bases, with 17 bases left in between. CDR3 length: 14 amino acids.

The gene calls are TRBV5-6 and TRBJ1-1; the D gene is possibly TRBD1 (6 bases). The CDR3 covers 13 residues. Germline V CDR1 and CDR2: SGHDT, YYEEEE. Trimming removed 5 bases at V and 6 bases at J, with 14 bases between. Written as DNA, the CDR3 is TGTGCCAGCAGGGACGACAGGATCTCTGAAGCTTTCTTT. It codes for CASRDDRISEAFF.

This chain uses TRBV12-3 or TRBV12-4 with TRBJ1-2, with D possibly matching TRBD1 (6 bases). The CDR3 runs 12 residues. Trimming removed 8 bases at V and 2 bases at J, with 9 bases between. This CDR3 reads CASSDRNYGYTF. In nucleotides, the CDR3 is TGTGCCAGCTCTGACAGGAACTATGGCTACACCTTC.

The chain couples TRBV6-5 to TRBJ1-3; the D is unclear. Trimming removed 6 bases at V and 3 bases at J, with 15 bases between. CDR1 and CDR2 from the germline V gene are MNHEY and SVGAGI. The CDR3 consists of 15 residues. CDR3 in amino acids: CASSRAPGGGNTIYF. The CDR3 DNA reads as TGTGCCAGCAGCCGCGCCCCTGGCGGTGGAAACACCATATATTTT.

This clone was seen a handful of times. The chain has TRBV7-9 and TRBJ2-7; no firm D call. Germline V gene data show CDR1 as SEHNR and CDR2 as FQNEAQ (reference sequence). V was pared by 8 bases and J by 2 bases, with 10 bases between. CDR3 length: 12 amino acids. CDR3 nucleotides: TGTGCCAGCGAGGTATTAACCTACGAGCAGTACTTC. The encoded protein is CASEVLTYEQYF.

The CDR3 bases are TGCGCCAGCAGCGACGGGACAGGGGGAGGGAGGGCCTACGAGCAGTACTTC. This sequence encodes CASSDGTGGGRAYEQYF. The rearrangement uses TRBV10-1 and TRBJ2-7, with 11 bases identical to TRBD1. Germline trimming cut 6 bases from V and 2 bases from J; bases unmatched to any gene: 12. The CDR3 is 17 residues long. Germline CDR1 reads WNHNN; CDR2 reads SYGVQD (reference sequence).

The chain is built from TRBV27 and TRBJ2-2, with 9 bases matching TRBD2. This CDR3 has 17 amino acids. V shed 5 bases and J 6 bases; nucleotides not matched to a gene: 13. Germline-derived CDR1 and CDR2 are MNHEY and SMNVEV (reference sequence). The CDR3 nucleotides read TGTGCCAGCAGTCGCAAGAGCGGGGGGCCAAAGGCCGGGGAGCTGTTTTTT. This encodes CASSRKSGGPKAGELFF.

This clone was picked up many times. The DNA of the CDR3 is TGCGCCAGCAGCCAAGACAGGGGTTACTACGAGCAGTACTTC. Its protein product is CASSQDRGYYEQYF. This sequence joins TRBV4-3 and TRBJ2-7; maybe TRBD1 (6 bases). The CDR3 consists of 14 residues. The V gene's germline CDR1 is LGHNA and CDR2 YSLEER. Trimming shortened V by 0 bases and J by 3 bases, and 9 bases separated the two germline ends.

The V gene is TRBV25-1, the J gene TRBJ2-7, with 11 bases matching TRBD2. V was pared by 3 bases and J by 0 bases, with 1 base of the junction left unmatched. The CDR3 is made up of 15 amino acids. Germline assignment: CDR1 MGHDK and CDR2 SYGVNS. As DNA, the CDR3 is TGTGCCAGCAGTGATACTAGCGGGAGCTCCTACGAGCAGTACTTC. Translation gives CASSDTSGSSYEQYF.

The gene calls are TRBV20-1 and TRBJ2-5; a possible D gene is TRBD2 (6 bases). This CDR3 is built from 13 residues. V shed 5 bases and J shed 12 bases, with 22 bases lying between them. Germline CDR1 is DFQATT and CDR2 is SNEGSKA (reference sequence). CDR3 in DNA: TGCAGTGCTGGTGCCGGGACCAAGACGGGGGAGTACTTC. It encodes CSAGAGTKTGEYF.

The V and J genes are TRBV10-3 and TRBJ2-7, with D possibly TRBD1 on 6 matching bases. The CDR3 has 14 residues. Germline CDR1 is ENHRY and CDR2 is SYGVKD. Trimming left V 2 bases short and J 3 bases short, with 11 bases between. Here the CDR3 reads CAISEEGQFYEQYF. CDR3 bases: TGTGCCATCAGTGAGGAGGGACAATTCTACGAGCAGTACTTC.

This clone is a singleton in its sample. V gene TRBV6-2 or TRBV6-3 combines with J gene TRBJ1-1, with TRBD1 identical over 10 bases. Germline CDR1 is MNHEY and CDR2 is SVGEGT. The CDR3 is 17 amino acids. V gave up 2 bases and J gave up 3 bases; unmatched junction bases: 9. The CDR3 DNA follows: TGTGCCAGCAGTTACCACCGGGACAGGGGATTGGACACTGAAGCTTTCTTT. It is translated as CASSYHRDRGLDTEAFF.

The rearrangement joins TRBV5-1 to TRBJ1-3; TRBD1 might be the D (5 bases). Deletions cut 1 base from V and 2 bases from J, with 10 bases between. CDR1 and CDR2 from the germline V gene are SGHRS and YFSETQ. CDR3 size: 15 residues. CDR3 region: CASSLSGVPGNTIYF. The DNA for the CDR3 is TGCGCCAGCAGCTTGTCGGGGGTTCCTGGAAACACCATATATTTT.